The 22 T cell receptor beta chains in this list originate from one sample, sequenced in a study of memory CD4+ T cells and cytomegalovirus serostatus. The assay was immunoSEQ multiplex PCR, and TCRdb's table has in-frame clones only and misses some. The sample lists about 46,000 clones; around 77% were seen once. Single viable CD3+CD4+CD8-CD45RO+ cells were sorted as the memory CD4+ T cells. Sequencing was done on a sample of memory CD4+ T cells from blood. The receptors derive from an adult in good health and CMV-seronegative.

The chain uses TRBV5-1 and TRBJ1-1, with TRBD1 as a possible D gene (6 bases). The V gene lost 4 bases and the J gene lost 0 bases, with 16 bases spanning the gap. The germline V gene has CDR1 SGHRS and CDR2 YFSETQ. This CDR3 has 16 residues. The CDR3 region has the DNA TGCGCCAGCAGCCCGAATCCGGGGGCCATGAACACTGAAGCTTTCTTT. This sequence encodes CASSPNPGAMNTEAFF.

The chain has TRBV2 and TRBJ1-4; D gene unclear. From germline, CDR1 is SNHLY and CDR2 FYNNEI. This CDR3 contains 14 residues. Between the trimmed V and J ends, which lost 2 bases and 5 bases, there was a span of 9 bases. As DNA, the CDR3 is TGTGCCAGCAGTGAATTCCGGATAAATGAAAAACTGTTTTTT. It yields the protein CASSEFRINEKLFF. Full variable domain (outside the CDR3, taken from reference TRBV2 and TRBJ1-4): EPEVTQTPSHQVTQMGQEVILRCVPISNHLYFYWYRQILGQKVEFLVSFYNNEISEKSEIFDDQFSVERPDGSNFTLKIRSTKLEDSAMYFCASSEFRINEKLFFGSGTQLSVL.

The chain couples TRBV9 to TRBJ1-4; D uncertain. The CDR3 consists of 14 residues. V lost 0 bases and J 8 bases, leaving 11 bases between the germline ends. CDR1 SGDLS and CDR2 YYNGEE come from the germline V gene. CDR3 sequence: CASSVGPEGEKLFF. CDR3 DNA sequence: TGTGCCAGCAGCGTAGGACCAGAAGGGGAAAAACTGTTTTTT.

CDR3 sequence (DNA): TGCAGTGCCGACCGGCAGGAGCAGTTCTTC. Translated: CSADRQEQFF. The chain links TRBV20-1 to TRBJ2-1; D remains ambiguous. Trimming pared 6 bases from V and 10 bases from J, leaving 10 bases between. The germline CDR1 and CDR2 sequences are DFQATT and SNEGSKA (reference sequence). This CDR3 is built from 10 residues.

The chain employs TRBV7-2 and TRBJ2-3; D call uncertain. V gave up 7 bases and J gave up 6 bases, with 11 bases separating them. Germline V CDR1 and CDR2: SGHTA, FQGNSA. The CDR3 has 12 amino acids. The CDR3 here is CASTLSRDTQYF. CDR3 coding DNA: TGTGCCAGCACCCTGTCGCGTGATACGCAGTATTTT.

The chain uses TRBV2 and TRBJ2-2; 8 bases are a match to TRBD2. CDR1 is SNHLY, CDR2 FYNNEI, per germline. The CDR3 covers 14 residues. V lost 6 bases and J lost 5; bases outside the gene matches: 5. This CDR3 reads CASRAGAGTGELFF. CDR3 in DNA: TGTGCCAGCAGAGCGGGGGCGGGTACCGGGGAGCTGTTTTTT. Looking up the rest from reference TRBV2 and TRBJ2-2 gives the full variable domain: EPEVTQTPSHQVTQMGQEVILRCVPISNHLYFYWYRQILGQKVEFLVSFYNNEISEKSEIFDDQFSVERPDGSNFTLKIRSTKLEDSAMYFCASRAGAGTGELFFGEGSRLTVL.

J is TRBJ1-1 and V is TRBV19; 8 bases match TRBD1. This CDR3 is 14 amino acids long. With V trimmed by 4 bases and J by 2 bases, 3 bases remained unmatched. The germline gives CDR1 LNHDA, CDR2 SQIVND (reference sequence). CDR3 in amino acids: CASSRQGSNTEAFF. CDR3 DNA sequence: TGTGCCAGTAGTAGACAGGGGTCAAACACTGAAGCTTTCTTT.

This chain uses TRBV18 with TRBJ1-1, with TRBD1 matching 9 bases. The trim removed 4 bases at V and 3 bases at J, leaving 3 bases unmatched. The CDR3 runs 14 residues. Germline V gene data show CDR1 as KGHSH and CDR2 as LQKENI. The CDR3 DNA follows: TGTGCCAGCTCACATCGACAGGGGGACACTGAAGCTTTCTTT. This encodes CASSHRQGDTEAFF.

J is TRBJ2-3 and V is TRBV5-1; 8 bases are a match to TRBD2. V was pared by 0 bases and J by 0 bases, with 3 bases of the junction left unmatched. Germline CDR1 SGHRS, CDR2 YFSETQ. The CDR3 extends over 16 amino acids. This CDR3 is CASSLDGGDSTDTQYF. In DNA, the CDR3 is TGCGCCAGCAGCTTGGACGGGGGGGATAGCACAGATACGCAGTATTTT.

This clone has just one count. A single base separates this from a much larger clone, so it may be a read error. The same CDR3 also results from other DNA sequences found in this sample. Here the CDR3 reads CAWSVRMLLGDRADYEQYF. For the CDR3, the DNA is TGTGCCTGGAGTGTAAGAATGCTTTTGGGGGACAGGGCCGACTATGAGCAGTACTTC. This rearrangement joins TRBV30 to TRBJ2-7; 9 bases match TRBD1. This CDR3 spans 19 amino acids. V shed 0 bases and J 7 bases; nucleotides not matched to a gene: 22. Germline V gene lookup returns CDR1 GTSNPN and CDR2 SVGIG (reference sequence).

The rearrangement joins TRBV2 to TRBJ2-3; tentative D call: TRBD1 (6 bases). The germline CDR1 and CDR2 sequences are SNHLY and FYNNEI. The CDR3 runs to 15 residues. With 5 bases removed from V and 0 bases from J, the gap between germline ends came to 12 bases. CDR3 sequence (DNA): TGTGCCAGCAGTCAAGACCAGGGGAGCACAGATACGCAGTATTTT. It specifies CASSQDQGSTDTQYF.

This clone was counted a few times. The chain joins TRBV12-2 to TRBJ1-5; the D call of TRBD1 is as the table states it, not checked on the DNA. TRBV12-2 corresponds to a pseudogene. This CDR3 spans 19 amino acids. CDR3 nucleotides: TGTGCAAGTCGCGTCTTGGGGCAGGGGGCTCGTTATAGCAATCAGCCCCAGCATTTT. Its protein is CASRVLGQGARYSNQPQHF.

This rearrangement joins TRBV14 to TRBJ1-6; no firm D call. The germline CDR1 and CDR2 sequences are SGHDN and FVKESK. V was shortened by 6 bases and J by 0 bases, with 12 bases between the two germline ends. CDR3 length equals 16 residues. CDR3 DNA sequence: TGTGCCAGCAGGCATAGAAGGAGCTCCTATAATTCACCCCTCCACTTT. It is translated as CASRHRRSSYNSPLHF.

The chain links TRBV7-2 to TRBJ1-2; D gene unclear. The V end lost 2 bases, the J end lost 6 bases, and 10 bases lay between the germline ends. This CDR3 has 13 residues. CDR1 and CDR2 (germline): SGHTA, FQGNSA. This CDR3 reads CASSLIGDNGYTF. The CDR3 nucleotides are TGTGCCAGCAGCTTAATAGGTGACAATGGCTACACCTTC. Using reference TRBV7-2 and TRBJ1-2 for the parts outside the CDR3, the full variable domain is GAGVSQSPSNKVTEKGKDVELRCDPISGHTALYWYRQSLGQGLEFLIYFQGNSAPDKSGLPSDRFSAERTGGSVSTLTIQRTQQEDSAVYLCASSLIGDNGYTFGSGTRLTVV.

The rearrangement joins TRBV11-3 to TRBJ1-3; 7 bases line up with TRBD1. Per germline, CDR1 SGHNT and CDR2 YENEEA. CDR3 length: 19 amino acids. The ends lost 8 bases at V and 3 bases at J; junction bases unmatched: 22. The CDR3 is CASVGTVHEWLSDGNTIYF. CDR3 DNA: TGTGCCAGCGTCGGGACAGTGCATGAATGGCTGAGTGATGGAAACACCATATATTTT.

Concerning this clone: The sample holds other DNA sequences that translate to the same CDR3. The J gene is TRBJ2-1, the V gene TRBV15; D remains ambiguous. The V gene's germline CDR1 is LNHNV and CDR2 YYDKDF (reference sequence). The V end was cut by 6 bases, the J end by 4 bases, with 19 bases between. The CDR3 extends over 16 amino acids. The CDR3 reads CATRSETVMAYNEQFF. The CDR3 nucleotides are TGTGCCACCAGGTCAGAGACTGTAATGGCGTACAATGAGCAGTTCTTC.

Regarding this clone: One end of the junction does not line up with germline, which may come from a read error. The chain combines TRBV18 with TRBJ1-1; 7 bases match TRBD1. Germline loops: CDR1 KGHSH, CDR2 LQKENI. CDR3 length: 14 amino acids. The CDR3 bases are TGTGCCAGCTCACTGTCAGGACAGGAGCAAGGGGAGCTCTTT. Amino acid sequence: CASSLSGQEQGELF.

V and J are TRBV7-2 and TRBJ2-5, with no clear D. Trimming took 6 bases from V and 5 from J, leaving 7 bases between them. Germline V gene sequence: CDR1 SGHTA, CDR2 FQGNSA. CDR3 size: 11 residues. The CDR3 bases are TGTGCCAGCAGATCCTTTGAGACCCAGTACTTC. Protein: CASRSFETQYF. The entire variable domain, with the rest obtained from reference TRBV7-2 and TRBJ2-5, is as follows: GAGVSQSPSNKVTEKGKDVELRCDPISGHTALYWYRQSLGQGLEFLIYFQGNSAPDKSGLPSDRFSAERTGGSVSTLTIQRTQQEDSAVYLCASRSFETQYFGPGTRLLVL.

The J gene is TRBJ1-1, the V gene TRBV11-2; 8 bases agree with TRBD1. This CDR3 comprises 14 residues. Germline trimming cut 5 bases from V and 4 bases from J; bases unmatched to any gene: 6. In germline, CDR1 is SGHAT, CDR2 FQNNGV. In DNA form, the CDR3 reads TGTGCCAGCAGCGTAGGACAGGGAGGCACTGAAGCTTTCTTT. This sequence encodes CASSVGQGGTEAFF. Filled out from reference TRBV11-2 and TRBJ1-1, the complete variable domain reads EAGVAQSPRYKIIEKRQSVAFWCNPISGHATLYWYQQILGQGPKLLIQFQNNGVVDDSQLPKDRFSAERLKGVDSTLKIQPAKLEDSAVYLCASSVGQGGTEAFFGQGTRLTVV.

This clone was counted only a few times. This rearrangement joins TRBV6-6 to TRBJ2-7; 14 positions match TRBD2. V lost 5 bases, J lost 4 bases, and 7 bases stayed unmatched. This CDR3 is built from 16 residues. Per the germline V gene, CDR1 is MNHNY and CDR2 is SVGAGI (reference sequence). The CDR3 here is CASSPPGLAGEYEQYF. The DNA of the CDR3 is TGTGCCAGCAGTCCCCCGGGACTAGCGGGAGAATACGAGCAGTACTTC.

V usage is TRBV19 and J usage is TRBJ2-5, with 7 bases matching TRBD1. Germline values: CDR1 LNHDA, CDR2 SQIVND (reference sequence). The CDR3 runs to 20 residues. V dropped 3 bases and J dropped 5; count of bases not matched to a gene: 24. The CDR3 nucleotides read TGTGCCAGTAGTATTAGGGGTAGGGGGATACAGGGGACCACCTTGGAGACCCAGTACTTC. Residues: CASSIRGRGIQGTTLETQYF.

J is TRBJ1-5 and V is TRBV18, with D unresolved. V was trimmed by 1 base and J by 0 bases, leaving 7 bases between them. This CDR3 is 15 amino acids long. Germline CDR1 and CDR2: KGHSH and LQKENI. The CDR3 DNA reads as TGTGCCAGCTCACCACTCCGGTCTAGCAATCAGCCCCAGCATTTT. It yields the protein CASSPLRSSNQPQHF. Using reference TRBV18 and TRBJ1-5 for the parts outside the CDR3, the full variable domain is NAGVMQNPRHLVRRRGQEARLRCSPMKGHSHVYWYRQLPEEGLKFMVYLQKENIIDESGMPKERFSAEFPKEGPSILRIQQVVRGDSAAYFCASSPLRSSNQPQHFGDGTRLSIL.